The 28 T cell receptor beta chains below were found in one sample sequenced in a study of blood T cell repertoires in COVID-19. The table came from immunoSEQ multiplex PCR; TCRdb's copy has only in-frame clones and leaves some out. The repertoire consists of 40,000 to 45,000 clones, with about two thirds occurring once and the leading ten covering 6.2%. Source material: peripheral blood. Receptor source: an elderly man with acute or convalescent COVID-19.

The chain combines TRBV18 with TRBJ2-3; TRBD2 agrees at 10 bases. Per germline, CDR1 KGHSH and CDR2 LQKENI. The CDR3 spans 15 residues. V was pared by 6 bases and J by 3 bases, with 6 bases of the junction left unmatched. The CDR3 region is CASSKREGRTDTQYF. In DNA, the CDR3 is TGTGCCAGCTCCAAGCGGGAGGGCCGAACAGATACGCAGTATTTT.

V and J are TRBV9 and TRBJ2-2; 8 nucleotides agree with TRBD2. Per the germline V gene, CDR1 is SGDLS and CDR2 is YYNGEE. With V trimmed by 2 bases and J by 6 bases, 6 bases remained unmatched. The CDR3 runs to 15 residues. The CDR3: CASSVGTSGSGELFF. The CDR3 nucleotides read TGTGCCAGCAGCGTTGGGACTAGTGGGTCCGGGGAGCTGTTTTTT.

The chain joins TRBV5-1 to TRBJ1-2, with 9 bases that match TRBD1. CDR3 length equals 15 residues. V shed 2 bases and J 4 bases; nucleotides not matched to a gene: 6. Per germline, CDR1 SGHRS and CDR2 YFSETQ. Here the CDR3 DNA reads TGCGCCAGCAGCTTACAGGGGGCCGGGGGCTATGGCTACACCTTC. As protein: CASSLQGAGGYGYTF.

This clone was observed a handful of times. V gene TRBV5-1 combines with J gene TRBJ2-3; 9 nucleotides match TRBD2. Germline CDR1 reads SGHRS; CDR2 reads YFSETQ. J gave up 2 bases and V 0 bases, and 4 bases lay outside the gene matches. The CDR3 consists of 16 residues. The CDR3 loop is CASSLVLAGNTDTQYF. The CDR3 DNA sequence: TGCGCCAGCAGCTTGGTTCTAGCGGGGAACACAGATACGCAGTATTTT.

The chain is built from TRBV27 and TRBJ1-6; D is uncertain. Germline V gene lookup returns CDR1 MNHEY and CDR2 SMNVEV (reference sequence). CDR3 length: 14 amino acids. Trimming cost V 6 bases and J 7 bases, with 13 bases left between them. The CDR3 DNA follows: TGTGCCAGCAGGCCGGGAGGGAACAATTCACCCCTCCACTTT. Translation gives CASRPGGNNSPLHF.

The chain combines TRBV6-5 with TRBJ1-3, with 9 bases identical to TRBD1. This CDR3 region has 13 residues. Germline assignment: CDR1 MNHEY and CDR2 SVGAGI. V lost 6 bases, J lost 8 bases, and 5 bases stayed unmatched. This CDR3 is CASSYRGRDTIYF. DNA of the CDR3: TGTGCCAGCAGCTACAGGGGGCGCGACACCATATATTTT.

This clone has a handful of counts. V is TRBV5-5 and J is TRBJ1-4; D remains unclear. There are 10 residues in the CDR3. The germline V and J ends were trimmed by 8 bases and 10 bases, with 9 bases remaining between them. Germline V gene sequence: CDR1 SGHKS, CDR2 YYEKEE (reference sequence). For the CDR3, the DNA is TGTGCCAGGGCTCTCAGAAAACTGTTTTTT. This codes for CARALRKLFF. Supplemented by reference TRBV5-5 and TRBJ1-4, the full variable domain reads DAGVTQSPTHLIKTRGQQVTLRCSPISGHKSVSWYQQVLGQGPQFIFQYYEKEERGRGNFPDRFSARQFPNYSSELNVNALLLGDSALYLCARALRKLFFGSGTQLSVL.

The chain employs TRBV30 and TRBJ1-1, with D perhaps TRBD1 (5 bases). V was shortened by 5 bases and J by 1 base, with 8 bases between the two germline ends. CDR1 and CDR2 (germline): GTSNPN, SVGIG (reference sequence). This CDR3 is built from 12 residues. The chain's CDR3 is CAWGTGNTEAFF. CDR3 in DNA: TGTGCCTGGGGGACGGGGAACACTGAAGCTTTCTTT.

The chain uses TRBV12-3 or TRBV12-4 and TRBJ2-7; D is perhaps TRBD1 (5 bases). The ends were cut back, 1 base at V and 6 bases at J, with 7 bases in the middle. The CDR3 has 12 amino acids. CDR3 protein: CASSLGGIEQYF. CDR3 coding DNA: TGTGCCAGCAGTTTAGGGGGCATCGAGCAGTACTTC.

The CDR3 DNA reads as TGTGCCAGCACCCCCCAGGGAGGGGGCTACAATGAGCAGTTCTTC. Its protein product is CASTPQGGGYNEQFF. This chain connects TRBV5-5 to TRBJ2-1, with TRBD2 as a possible D gene (7 bases). V dropped 6 bases and J dropped 3 bases, with 16 bases sitting between them. Germline CDR1 and CDR2: SGHKS and YYEKEE (reference sequence). This CDR3 region has 15 residues. The full variable domain, rest sourced from reference TRBV5-5 and TRBJ2-1, is DAGVTQSPTHLIKTRGQQVTLRCSPISGHKSVSWYQQVLGQGPQFIFQYYEKEERGRGNFPDRFSARQFPNYSSELNVNALLLGDSALYLCASTPQGGGYNEQFFGPGTRLTVL.

This clone occurred once. The CDR3 region is CASSPPDRGNTEAFF. Here the CDR3 DNA reads TGTGCCAGCTCACCACCGGACAGGGGTAACACTGAAGCTTTCTTT. V is TRBV18 and J is TRBJ1-1, with 9 bases aligning to TRBD1. The V gene end was trimmed by 0 bases and the J gene end by 2 bases; junction bases not matched to a gene: 1. There are 15 residues in the CDR3. Germline V gives CDR1 KGHSH, CDR2 LQKENI.

V and J are TRBV27 and TRBJ1-1; D might be TRBD1 (6 bases). Germline V gene lookup returns CDR1 MNHEY and CDR2 SMNVEV (reference sequence). The CDR3 spans 16 residues. V was cut by 2 bases and J by 4 bases, with 17 bases left in between. The CDR3 DNA follows: TGTGCCAGCAGTTTAATCGCCAGGGGTATGGGCACTGAAGCTTTCTTT. It encodes CASSLIARGMGTEAFF.

This chain joins TRBV11-3 and TRBJ1-1, with D tentatively TRBD1 (6 bases). Trimming removed 5 bases at V and 1 base at J, with 11 bases between. The CDR3 runs 14 residues. From germline, CDR1 is SGHNT and CDR2 YENEEA. The CDR3 bases are TGTGCCAGCAGCGCGCCAGGGGAGAACACTGAAGCTTTCTTT. It encodes CASSAPGENTEAFF.

The sample holds a few counts of this clone. J is TRBJ1-1 and V is TRBV6-1, with D maybe TRBD1 (5 bases). Germline V lookup: CDR1 MNHNS, CDR2 SASEGT. CDR3 length: 14 residues. V was shortened by 1 base and J by 4 bases, with 10 bases between the two germline ends. The CDR3 spells CASSEGGESTEAFF. CDR3 bases: TGTGCCAGCAGTGAAGGGGGGGAAAGCACTGAAGCTTTCTTT.

This clone was detected a few times. The rearrangement links TRBV7-9 to TRBJ1-2; D uncertain. The germline V gene encodes CDR1 SEHNR and CDR2 FQNEAQ (reference sequence). The CDR3 has 14 residues. Trimming took off 1 base at V and 2 bases at J, with 8 bases between the two ends. CDR3 DNA sequence: TGTGCCAGCAGCTTAGGTGGCAGGAACTATGGCTACACCTTC. The encoded protein is CASSLGGRNYGYTF.

There are a few counts of this clone. This chain links TRBV3-1 (or the pseudogene TRBV3-2) with TRBJ2-4; D gene ambiguous. Germline assignment: CDR1 LGHDT and CDR2 YNNKEL (reference sequence). This CDR3 has 18 residues. The V gene lost 4 bases and the J gene lost 0 bases, with 19 bases spanning the gap. The CDR3 DNA reads TGTGCCAGCAGCCCAACGCTGGAGCGCGGTCTAGCCAAAAACATTCAGTACTTC. This sequence encodes CASSPTLERGLAKNIQYF.

This chain connects TRBV4-1 to TRBJ2-1; 10 bases align to TRBD2. CDR3 length: 17 amino acids. Germline CDR1 reads MGHRA; CDR2 reads YSYEKL. The V gene end was trimmed by 8 bases and the J gene end by 0 bases; junction bases not matched to a gene: 10. The CDR3 coding sequence is TGCGCCAGCGGCACGGGACTAGCGCTGAGCTCCTACAATGAGCAGTTCTTC. The encoded protein is CASGTGLALSSYNEQFF.

This rearrangement joins TRBV6-4 to TRBJ1-2; 9 bases fit TRBD1. The CDR3 contains 14 residues. The V gene end was trimmed by 3 bases and the J gene end by 5 bases; junction bases not matched to a gene: 4. Germline CDR1 and CDR2: MRHNA and SNTAGT. CDR3 residues: CASSEGQGKYGYTF. The DNA for the CDR3 is TGTGCCAGCAGTGAGGGACAGGGTAAGTATGGCTACACCTTC.

The V gene is TRBV10-2, the J gene TRBJ2-1; 15 bases line up with TRBD2. The CDR3 consists of 18 residues. CDR1 is WSHSY and CDR2 is SAAADI in the germline V gene. Trimming took 6 bases from V and 8 from J; bases not matched to a gene: 14. The CDR3 is CASSGLAGGGQPGDEQFF. The DNA for the CDR3 is TGCGCCAGCAGCGGACTAGCGGGAGGGGGACAGCCCGGGGATGAGCAGTTCTTC.

This clone was detected only a few times. This chain links TRBV7-2 with TRBJ1-3; a possible D gene is TRBD1 (5 bases). Germline V lookup: CDR1 SGHTA, CDR2 FQGNSA. The CDR3 has 16 amino acids. V was cut by 5 bases and J by 4 bases, with 18 bases left in between. This chain's CDR3 is CASSLSGVAAGNTIYF. In DNA, the CDR3 is TGTGCCAGCAGCCTCTCGGGGGTGGCAGCCGGAAACACCATATATTTT.

This clone appeared a few times. The chain recombines TRBV27 with TRBJ1-5; tentatively, D is TRBD1 (6 bases). V lost 5 bases and J 4 bases, leaving 18 bases between the germline ends. CDR3 length: 16 amino acids. The V gene's germline CDR1 is MNHEY and CDR2 SMNVEV (reference sequence). Here the CDR3 DNA reads TGTGCCAGCAGTAGTGGACAGCCAGCGATAAATCAGCCCCAGCATTTT. It codes for CASSSGQPAINQPQHF.

This clone was recorded a few times. This sequence joins TRBV7-9 and TRBJ1-1; D remains unclear. V shed 4 bases and J shed 0 bases, with 9 bases lying between them. There are 14 residues in the CDR3. Germline CDR1 reads SEHNR; CDR2 reads FQNEAQ (reference sequence). CDR3 sequence (DNA): TGTGCCAGCAGCTATGAACTTATGAACACTGAAGCTTTCTTT. Translated, it gives CASSYELMNTEAFF.

The chain links TRBV6-6 to TRBJ2-1; the D gene is possibly TRBD2 (5 bases). Per the germline V gene, CDR1 is MNHNY and CDR2 is SVGAGI (reference sequence). The length of the CDR3 is 13 residues. Trimming stripped 5 bases from V and 2 bases from J, with 7 bases between. The DNA of the CDR3 is TGTGCCAGCAGTACACTAGCCTACAATGAGCAGTTCTTC. Encoded protein: CASSTLAYNEQFF.

The CDR3 bases are TGTGCCAGCAGCCAAGTTGGTTCAGGGGGATTGGGTGAGCAGTTCTTC. It is translated as CASSQVGSGGLGEQFF. J is TRBJ2-1 and V is TRBV4-2; 7 nucleotides match TRBD1. The trim removed 1 base at V and 9 bases at J, leaving 12 bases unmatched. Germline CDR1 is LGHNA and CDR2 is YNFKEQ. This CDR3 region has 16 residues.

The chain employs TRBV10-2 and TRBJ2-7; 7 bases line up with TRBD1. CDR3 length: 13 residues. V gave up 7 bases and J gave up 3 bases; unmatched junction bases: 6. Germline assignment: CDR1 WSHSY and CDR2 SAAADI. Here the CDR3 reads CASTTGQNYEQYF. CDR3 sequence (DNA): TGCGCCAGCACTACGGGACAGAACTACGAGCAGTACTTC.

This chain joins TRBV7-2 and TRBJ2-3; 10 bases match TRBD2. V lost 0 bases and J lost 5; bases outside the gene matches: 5. This CDR3 spans 16 amino acids. The V gene's germline CDR1 is SGHTA and CDR2 FQGNSA. The CDR3 coding sequence is TGTGCCAGCAGCTTAGCGAGCGGGAGGGCCGTAGATACGCAGTATTTT. It translates to CASSLASGRAVDTQYF.

The rearrangement uses TRBV5-5 and TRBJ2-5; D possibly corresponds to TRBD2 (5 bases). This CDR3 spans 17 amino acids. CDR1 is SGHKS, CDR2 YYEKEE, per germline (reference sequence). Deletions cut 0 bases from V and 4 bases from J, with 19 bases between. The DNA for the CDR3 is TGTGCCAGCAGCTTGGCCCCGGATAGTGAGGGTAGAGAGACCCAGTACTTC. Translating it yields CASSLAPDSEGRETQYF.

The chain carries TRBV5-4 and TRBJ2-7; TRBD2 agrees at 8 bases. The CDR3 runs 14 residues. Per the germline V gene, CDR1 is SGHNT and CDR2 is YYREEE (reference sequence). Losses at the gene ends were 4 bases for V and 6 bases for J; bases not matched to a gene: 9. CDR3 nucleotides: TGTGCCAGCAGCGTCCCGGGACTAGTTGCCGAGCAGTACTTC. Its protein is CASSVPGLVAEQYF.